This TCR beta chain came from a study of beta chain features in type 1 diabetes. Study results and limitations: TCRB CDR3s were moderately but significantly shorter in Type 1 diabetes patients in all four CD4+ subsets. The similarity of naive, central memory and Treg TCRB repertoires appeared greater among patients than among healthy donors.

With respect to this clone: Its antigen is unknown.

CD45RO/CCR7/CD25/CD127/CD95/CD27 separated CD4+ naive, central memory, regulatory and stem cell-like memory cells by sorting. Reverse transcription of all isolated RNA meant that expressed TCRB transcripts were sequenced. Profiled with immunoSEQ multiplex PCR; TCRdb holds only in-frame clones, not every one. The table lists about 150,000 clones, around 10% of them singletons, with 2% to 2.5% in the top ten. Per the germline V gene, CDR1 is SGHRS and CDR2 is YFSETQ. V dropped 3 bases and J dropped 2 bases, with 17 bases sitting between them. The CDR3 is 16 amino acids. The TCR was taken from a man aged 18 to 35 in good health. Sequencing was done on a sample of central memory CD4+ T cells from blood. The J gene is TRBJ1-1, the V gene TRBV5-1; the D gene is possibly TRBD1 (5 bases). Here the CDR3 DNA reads TGCGCCAGCAGCTCCGCTGGACAAGTCCGCAACACTGAAGCTTTCTTT. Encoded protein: CASSSAGQVRNTEAFF. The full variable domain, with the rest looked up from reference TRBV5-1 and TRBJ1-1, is KAGVTQTPRYLIKTRGQQVTLSCSPISGHRSVSWYQQTPGQGLQFLFEYFSETQRNKGNFPGRFSGRQFSNSRSEMNVSTLELGDSALYLCASSSAGQVRNTEAFFGQGTRLTVV.